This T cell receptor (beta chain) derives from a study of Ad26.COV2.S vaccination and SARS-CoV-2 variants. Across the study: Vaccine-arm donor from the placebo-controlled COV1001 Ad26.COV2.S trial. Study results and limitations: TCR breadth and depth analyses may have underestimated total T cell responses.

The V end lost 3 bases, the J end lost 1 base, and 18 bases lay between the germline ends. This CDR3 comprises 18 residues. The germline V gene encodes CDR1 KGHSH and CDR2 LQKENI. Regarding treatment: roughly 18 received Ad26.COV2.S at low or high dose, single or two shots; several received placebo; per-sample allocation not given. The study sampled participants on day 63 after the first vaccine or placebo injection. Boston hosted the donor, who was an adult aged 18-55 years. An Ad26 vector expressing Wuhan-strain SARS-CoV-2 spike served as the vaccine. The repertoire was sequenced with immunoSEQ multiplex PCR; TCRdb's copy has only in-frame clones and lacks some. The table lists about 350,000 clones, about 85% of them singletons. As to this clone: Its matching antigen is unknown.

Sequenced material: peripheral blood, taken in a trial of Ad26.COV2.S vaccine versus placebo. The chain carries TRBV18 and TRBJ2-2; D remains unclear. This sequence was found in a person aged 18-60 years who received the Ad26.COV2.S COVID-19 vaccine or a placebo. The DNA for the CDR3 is TGTGCCAGCTCACCGACTCCAACGGACCGGGTGAACACCGGGGAGCTGTTTTTT. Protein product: CASSPTPTDRVNTGELFF.